This TCR beta chain stems from a study of blood T cell repertoires in COVID-19 (dated by TCRdb to the early 2020s). A note on the overall study: Samples covering the acute and convalescent phases of COVID-19 were provided by collaborators in the United States, Italy and Spain. The prospective study material was composed of cDNA or gDNA derived from T cells, B-cell-depleted T cells, or PBMCs. Deeply sampled blood TCRbeta repertoires from subjects exposed to, actively infected with, or recovered from COVID-19 were included in the dataset. The repertoires were released in a freely available public database intended as a resource for research on the immune response to SARS-CoV-2. Samples were obtained from the ongoing ImmuneRACE study (first 160 participants) and from approximately 1,200 subjects provided by 6 global collaborators. A de-identified subject ID, COVID-19 status, age in years and sex were almost always included in the sample metadata. HLA class I and class II types, where available, came from metadata supplied by the sample provider rather than from assay-based typing. What the work shows at the level of the full study, not this receptor alone: How much clinical and demographic metadata was included differed by source and by participant, and the metadata was provided uncurated.

The immunoSEQ Assay, a bias-controlled multiplex PCR, was used to amplify TCRbeta CDR3 regions from genomic DNA. Concerning the study's data processing: The number of nucleated cells in each sample was estimated by amplification of reference gene primers within the assay. To quantify the absolute abundance of each unique TCRbeta CDR3 rearrangement, sequence reads were collapsed and filtered. For each sample, productive Simpson clonality was calculated as the square root of Simpson's diversity index over productive rearrangements. Here the immuneACCESS table is served through TCRdb, limited to in-frame sequences with V and J called. Missing clones are a known gap in these copies; in checked studies unresolved V genes cover under half, and the rest lacks a known reason. V and J calls and clone size come straight from that table; D and trimming were deduced from the DNA. In all, the sample holds more than 85,000 clones, and approximately 68% of those were seen once. The ten largest clones represent less than 10% of the sample.

Whole blood was collected in K2EDTA tubes by collaborating institutions according to the institutions' own protocols. For TCRbeta analysis, collaborators shipped samples in one of three forms: frozen whole blood, isolated PBMCs, or DNA extracted from either of those sample types. A remark on this clone: Its antigen is currently not known. Base qualities are not recorded, but no much larger clone differs from it by a single base.

This receptor was taken from an older woman with acute or convalescent COVID-19. Input material: peripheral blood.

The CDR3 has the sequence CASSPGKSAGNQPQHF. The sequence in DNA is TGTGCCAGTAGTCCCGGAAAATCGGCGGGCAATCAGCCCCAGCATTTT. The sequence links TRBV19 to TRBJ1-5; confidence is insufficient to name the D gene. V is cut by 5 bases and J by 2 bases, and the space between the germline ends is 16 bases. Its CDR3 holds 16 amino acids, cysteine through phenylalanine. The kept DNA is CDR3 alone, 48 bases in frame from the first base. Via the germline V gene (reference sequence), CDR1 is LNHDA and CDR2 SQIVND.